The sample holds a few counts of the clone carrying this T cell receptor (beta chain). The assay was immunoSEQ multiplex PCR, and TCRdb's table has in-frame clones only and misses some. The data contain approximately 50,000 clones, approximately 54% of them singletons. The ends lost 6 bases at V and 0 bases at J; junction bases unmatched: 5. The CDR3 is made up of 15 amino acids. Germline CDR1 is SGHDN and CDR2 is FVKESK. This sample is drawn from a study of cytotoxic CD8 clonotypes in ibrutinib-treated CLL. The chain carries TRBV14 and TRBJ2-7; 10 positions agree with TRBD1. Source: PBMCs, taken at disease progression, from a patient treated with ibrutinib. The sequence came from a human donor with chronic lymphocytic leukemia. CDR3 nucleotide sequence: TGTGCCAGCAGGTCGGGGACAGGGGCCTCCTACGAGCAGTACTTC. This translates into CASRSGTGASYEQYF.